The clone carrying this T cell receptor beta chain occurred many times. This specimen belongs to a study of regulatory T cells in long-lasting Graves disease. Construction of TCR beta libraries relied on iRepertoire HTBI primers and on Arm-PCR targeting CDR3 regions. TCRdb used MiXCR to reprocess the multiplex PCR reads, holding one entry per CDR3 protein. The sample contains about 530,000 distinct CDR3 sequences, about 16% of which appear only once. This sample's time point: newly diagnosed GD, antithyroid drugs for less than 3 months. PBMCs were the source of the RNA used for TCR sequencing. The data also belong to a second study, concerning T cells in Graves' hyperthyroidism and ophthalmopathy.

This sequence originates from a woman aged 35-60 years with Graves disease. This specimen consisted of peripheral blood mononuclear cells (PBMCs), obtained at new diagnosis, from a patient treated with antithyroid drugs.

In nucleotides, the CDR3 is TGTGCCAGCAGTGGAACGGGACAGAACTATGGCTACACCTTC. This translates into CASSGTGQNYGYTF. The V gene is TRBV6-1, the J gene TRBJ1-2, with 7 bases aligning to TRBD1. V lost 4 bases to trimming and J lost 2 bases; unmatched junction nucleotides: 4. This CDR3 is built from 14 residues. Germline V gene data show CDR1 as MNHNS and CDR2 as SASEGT.